This TCR beta chain was retrieved from a study of control samples from healthy donors and cancer patients. CDR3 length: 15 residues. Germline V gene sequence: CDR1 SGHRS, CDR2 YFSETQ. To note about this clone: An end of the junction differs from the germline gene, which may be a read error.

Sequencing used immunoSEQ multiplex PCR; TCRdb keeps in-frame clones, though not all of them. The repertoire has 85,000 to 110,000 clones, roughly 89% of them found once; the top ten carry roughly 19%. The receptor's source is a man aged 55-75 years with lung cancer. The chain uses TRBV5-1 and TRBJ1-2; TRBD1 aligns across 8 bases. Material for sequencing was PBMCs. In nucleotides, the CDR3 is TGCGCCAGCAGATTGGGACAGGTTCCTAACTATGGCTACACCTTC. Protein product: CASRLGQVPNYGYTF.